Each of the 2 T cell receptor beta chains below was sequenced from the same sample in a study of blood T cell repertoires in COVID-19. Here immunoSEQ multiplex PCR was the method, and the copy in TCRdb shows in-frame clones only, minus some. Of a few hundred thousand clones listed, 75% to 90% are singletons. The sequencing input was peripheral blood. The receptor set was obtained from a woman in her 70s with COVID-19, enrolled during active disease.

Written as DNA, the CDR3 is TGTGCCAGCAGCTCGGAGCGGGAGACCCAGTACTTC. As protein: CASSSERETQYF. The chain is built from TRBV6-5 and TRBJ2-5, with a possible D match to TRBD2 (5 bases). The germline CDR1 and CDR2 sequences are MNHEY and SVGAGI. The CDR3 has 12 amino acids. Trimming cost V 6 bases and J 5 bases, with 10 bases left between them.

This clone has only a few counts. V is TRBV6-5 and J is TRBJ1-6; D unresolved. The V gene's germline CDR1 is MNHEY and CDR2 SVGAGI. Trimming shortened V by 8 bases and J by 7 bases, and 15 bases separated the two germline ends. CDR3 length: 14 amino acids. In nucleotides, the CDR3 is TGTGCCAGCCTTAGATTTCTAGAAAATTCACCCCTCCACTTT. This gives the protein CASLRFLENSPLHF.